These T cell receptor beta chains were read from a single sample in a study of graft-versus-host responses after intestinal transplantation. Produced via immunoSEQ multiplex PCR; TCRdb's table is partial and in-frame only. The sample lists approximately 130,000 clones, more than 90% seen once, with around 0.15% in the top ten. Their recognized antigens are unknown. The sample in question was unstimulated CD4+ T cells sorted from spleen or lymph node cells, obtained before intestinal transplant. The receptors derive from a human donor who received an intestinal transplant. Each CDR3 is given with its conserved first and last residue. Clone size is stated in some rows and not others, as once, few, many or a class when expanded.

v_gene	j_gene	abundance	CDR3aa
TRBV5-1	TRBJ2-5	-	CASSFTGFSETQYF
TRBV6-6	TRBJ1-5	once	CASSFIQGSNQPQHF
TRBV7-6	TRBJ1-4	once	CASSLRQVSTNEKLFF
TRBV5-1	TRBJ2-3	-	CASLHPARGTKNTDTQYF
TRBV19	TRBJ2-6	-	CASSWESGPGANVLTF
TRBV25-1	TRBJ2-3	-	CASSDSMRPTDTQYF
TRBV6-5	TRBJ1-2	once	CASSRRDRRNYGYTF
TRBV19	TRBJ2-7	-	CASSMEGVYEQYF
TRBV10-2	TRBJ1-5	-	CASTLGRNQPQHF
TRBV12-5	TRBJ1-1	-	CASGQQGPNTEAFF
TRBV5-5	TRBJ1-6	-	CASSLLQGGLSPLHF
TRBV6-1	TRBJ1-3	-	CASRDRFSGNTIYF
TRBV6-5	TRBJ2-7	-	CASSRTLGQSYEQYF
TRBV4-1	TRBJ2-2	-	CASSQDGGRGRINTGELFF
TRBV7-9	TRBJ2-7	-	CASSQTSGYEQYF
TRBV7-8	TRBJ1-4	-	CASSPGQEYEKLFF
TRBV10-3	TRBJ2-5	-	CAISEGVRETQYF
TRBV2	TRBJ2-3	-	CASSEGLAGLTDTQYF
TRBV5-4	TRBJ2-2	-	CASSSGTSGGGELFF
TRBV5-1	TRBJ1-1	-	CASSLGPPDTGVEAFF
TRBV9	TRBJ2-1	-	CASSVHGGGLAGNEQFF
TRBV7-6	TRBJ1-6	-	CASSPGGEWDNSPLHF
TRBV6-6	TRBJ2-1	-	CASSPTGGGPFGEQFF
TRBV18	TRBJ2-5	-	CASSLVSETQYF
TRBV6-5	TRBJ1-2	-	CASSEGTGRGYTF
TRBV2	TRBJ1-5	once	CASNPNGGINQPQHF
TRBV2	TRBJ1-2	-	CASSEGRESFGYTF
TRBV5-1	TRBJ2-5	-	CASSLTPLAGGVETQYF
TRBV6-5	TRBJ1-1	-	CASSSGRSEAFF
TRBV5-6	TRBJ2-5	-	CASSGTGGKETQYF
TRBV6-1	TRBJ1-2	-	CATTNFYGYTF
TRBV29-1	TRBJ1-1	once	CSVVAQRGTEAFF
TRBV2	TRBJ2-2	-	CASSPGQLNTGELFF
TRBV19	TRBJ1-5	-	CASSIRTGGNQPQHF
TRBV5-1	TRBJ2-1	once	CASSTSSGGANEQFF
TRBV5-1	TRBJ2-3	-	CASSLAGPPFPTDTQYF
TRBV5-6	TRBJ1-6	-	CASSSIGRYNSPLHF
TRBV6-5	TRBJ2-7	-	CASSDSGTGGDEQYF
TRBV5-6	TRBJ1-1	-	CASSPTHGGAEAFF
TRBV19	TRBJ2-7	-	CASSQIVPGGRYEQYF